These T cell receptor beta chains were read from a single sample in a study of response to subunit inactivated influenza vaccine. In TCRdb, the RT-PCR reads were re-called with MiXCR into one record per CDR3 protein. The sample contains over 650,000 distinct CDR3 sequences, around 18% of which appear only once. This specimen consisted of PBMCs from blood, obtained roughly 5 days after vaccination. The receptor source for this set is a man aged 50 to 59 who received an inactivated influenza vaccine. The CDR3 runs from the conserved cysteine through the conserved F or W. The D gene is left open where the match is weak. Clone size is given for some rows only: seen once, a few or many times, or a class if the clone is expanded.

J gene,CDR3 length,V gene,clone size,D gene,CDR3 protein,CDR3 DNA
TRBJ2-3,11,TRBV29-1,many,-,CSVGRGDTQYF,TGCAGCGTTGGACGGGGAGATACGCAGTATTTT
TRBJ2-5,17,TRBV5-1,-,TRBD2,CASIDRAGGIGNETQYF,TGCGCCAGCATTGATCGTGCCGGGGGGATCGGTAATGAGACCCAGTACTTC
TRBJ2-1,14,TRBV12-3/TRBV12-4,-,-,CASSLVGGPGEQFF,TGTGCCAGCAGTTTAGTGGGGGGGCCTGGGGAGCAGTTCTTC
TRBJ1-1,17,TRBV6-5,few,-,CASSYSSRRGVGTEAFF,TGTGCCAGCAGTTACTCGAGTAGGCGGGGGGTGGGGACTGAAGCTTTCTTT
TRBJ2-7,15,TRBV20-1,-,-,CSATLQEGLGTEQYF,TGCAGTGCTACGCTACAGGAAGGACTTGGTACTGAGCAGTACTTC
TRBJ2-5,12,TRBV11-2,-,-,CASSRQGPTQYF,TGTGCCAGCAGCCGACAAGGACCGACCCAGTACTTC
TRBJ2-7,16,TRBV12-3/TRBV12-4,many,TRBD2,CASSPGTSGGYYEQYF,TGTGCCAGCAGTCCCGGGACTAGCGGGGGGTACTACGAGCAGTACTTC
TRBJ1-2,13,TRBV6-1,-,-,CASSSDKFYGYTF,TGTGCCAGCAGCTCCGACAAGTTCTATGGCTACACCTTC
TRBJ2-5,15,TRBV12-3/TRBV12-4,-,TRBD2,CASSFTSGVQETQYF,TGTGCCAGCAGTTTTACTAGCGGAGTCCAAGAGACCCAGTACTTC
TRBJ1-1,15,TRBV7-2,few,-,CASSLTPVMNTEAFF,TGTGCCAGCAGCTTAACCCCCGTTATGAACACTGAAGCTTTCTTT
TRBJ2-5,16,TRBV7-9,-,TRBD1,CASSETGGSYQETQYF,TGTGCCAGCAGCGAAACAGGGGGCTCGTACCAAGAGACCCAGTACTTC
TRBJ2-2,18,TRBV4-2,-,TRBD2,CASSQDGGRAGNTGELFF,TGTGCCAGCAGCCAAGACGGGGGGAGGGCCGGGAACACCGGGGAGCTGTTTTTT
TRBJ2-1,12,TRBV10-3,many,TRBD2,CAGSGRGNEQFF,TGTGCCGGCAGCGGGAGGGGAAATGAGCAGTTCTTC
TRBJ1-2,13,TRBV18,few,-,CASSPDTAGGYTF,TGTGCCAGCTCACCAGATACCGCGGGTGGCTACACCTTC
TRBJ2-3,16,TRBV28,-,TRBD2,CASSIRASGVTDTQYF,TGTGCCAGCAGTATACGGGCTAGCGGGGTCACAGATACGCAGTATTTT
TRBJ2-7,15,TRBV7-2,-,-,CASSPIETGTSEQYF,TGTGCCAGCAGCCCGATAGAAACAGGGACCTCCGAGCAGTACTTC
TRBJ2-3,17,TRBV7-9,few,-,CASSQGGGYDLTDTQYF,TGTGCCAGCAGCCAGGGTGGCGGATACGACCTCACAGATACGCAGTATTTT
TRBJ2-1,14,TRBV2,few,-,CASRDWGENNEQFF,TGTGCCAGCAGGGACTGGGGGGAGAACAATGAGCAGTTCTTC
TRBJ1-2,14,TRBV2,few,-,CASSESQTSYGYTF,TGTGCCAGCAGTGAATCTCAGACGTCCTATGGCTACACCTTC
TRBJ1-4,16,TRBV5-1,-,-,CASSLRPGATNEKLFF,TGCGCCAGCAGCCTCCGACCTGGAGCGACTAATGAAAAACTGTTTTTT
TRBJ2-5,14,TRBV5-1,-,-,CASSLERGGETQYF,TGCGCCAGCAGCTTGGAGAGGGGTGGAGAGACCCAGTACTTC
TRBJ2-1,15,TRBV5-1,few,-,CASSLGGQSYNEQFF,TGCGCCAGCAGCTTGGGGGGGCAATCCTACAATGAGCAGTTCTTC
TRBJ2-2,16,TRBV20-1,few,TRBD2,CSASGSSGGATGELFF,TGCAGTGCTAGTGGGTCAAGCGGGGGGGCTACCGGGGAGCTGTTTTTT
TRBJ1-5,15,TRBV12-3/TRBV12-4,many,TRBD1,CASSSRTGSNQPQHF,TGTGCCAGCAGTTCTAGGACAGGGTCCAATCAGCCCCAGCATTTT
TRBJ1-5,15,TRBV5-5,-,-,CASKRPRGPLQPQHF,TGTGCCAGCAAGCGCCCCAGGGGACCCCTCCAGCCCCAGCATTTT
TRBJ2-7,18,TRBV5-4,-,TRBD2,CASSLDPGTSGRIYEQYF,TGTGCCAGCAGCTTGGACCCCGGCACTAGCGGGAGGATTTACGAGCAGTACTTC
TRBJ1-5,17,TRBV15,-,-,CATSRDRELSSNQPQHF,TGTGCCACCAGCAGAGATCGTGAGCTGAGCAGCAATCAGCCCCAGCATTTT
TRBJ1-2,13,TRBV10-3,-,TRBD1,CASTGQDNYGYTF,TGTGCCAGCACAGGACAGGACAACTATGGCTACACCTTC
TRBJ1-2,16,TRBV12-3/TRBV12-4,-,TRBD1,CASRGSWDSSNYGYTF,TGTGCCAGCAGGGGGAGTTGGGACAGCTCTAACTATGGCTACACCTTC
TRBJ2-3,12,TRBV3-1,few,-,CASSQGLGAKYF,TGTGCCAGCAGCCAAGGACTAGGTGCGAAGTATTTT
TRBJ1-2,10,TRBV12-3/TRBV12-4,-,-,CRPWDYGYTF,TGTCGACCGTGGGACTATGGCTACACCTTC
TRBJ2-1,17,TRBV9,few,-,CASSSPLARSKENEQFF,TGTGCCAGCAGCTCCCCCCTCGCCAGGAGTAAGGAGAATGAGCAGTTCTTC
TRBJ2-1,17,TRBV28,-,TRBD2,CASSSAVMRGGRNEQFF,TGTGCCAGCAGTTCCGCCGTTATGCGGGGGGGCCGGAATGAGCAGTTCTTC
TRBJ2-3,16,TRBV7-3,-,-,CASSYQGNWDTDTQYF,TGTGCCAGCAGCTACCAAGGGAATTGGGACACAGATACGCAGTATTTT
TRBJ2-3,13,TRBV12-3/TRBV12-4,few,-,CASSFSYTDTQYF,TGTGCCAGCAGTTTTTCATACACAGATACGCAGTATTTT
TRBJ2-1,16,TRBV9,-,-,CASSTSEGATYNEQFF,TGTGCCAGCAGCACCTCGGAGGGGGCGACCTACAATGAGCAGTTCTTC
TRBJ2-2,14,TRBV20-1,-,-,CSAVGVANTGELFF,TGCAGTGCTGTTGGGGTAGCGAACACCGGGGAGCTGTTTTTT
TRBJ2-2,15,TRBV6-5,few,-,CASSYSILRAGELFF,TGTGCCAGCAGTTACTCGATCCTGCGGGCCGGGGAGCTGTTTTTT
TRBJ1-1,12,TRBV6-5,few,-,CASSSPRVGAFF,TGTGCCAGCAGCTCTCCCCGCGTCGGAGCTTTCTTT
TRBJ1-1,14,TRBV5-1,few,TRBD1,CASSPDRGRTEAFF,TGCGCCAGCAGCCCCGACAGGGGGAGGACTGAAGCTTTCTTT
TRBJ2-2,16,TRBV12-3/TRBV12-4,-,-,CASSLALAVNTGELFF,TGTGCCAGCAGTTTAGCGTTAGCGGTGAACACCGGGGAGCTGTTTTTT
TRBJ2-1,15,TRBV7-8,-,-,CASSRQTRSYNEQFF,TGTGCCAGCAGCCGACAGACCCGGTCCTACAATGAGCAGTTCTTC
TRBJ2-5,13,TRBV28,-,-,CASTIWGQETQYF,TGTGCCAGCACGATCTGGGGCCAAGAGACCCAGTACTTC